In its sample, the clone carrying this T cell receptor beta chain was seen a few times. The data originate from a study of T-cell reconstitution after alpha-beta-depleted transplantation in children. A TCRbeta library incorporating unique molecular identifiers was prepared. TCRdb independently ran MiXCR on the PCR reads; one entry per CDR3 protein. The sample holds 230,000 or so distinct CDR3 sequences, around 12% seen once. Trimming took 6 bases from V and 2 from J, leaving 20 bases between them. The CDR3 consists of 17 residues. Looked up from germline, CDR1 is KGHSH and CDR2 is LQKENI. This material consisted of PBMCs from the stem cell graft donor, taken from the stem cell graft. The source of this sequence is a human donor who donated a stem cell graft to a child with acute lymphoblastic leukemia. This sequence joins TRBV18 and TRBJ1-5, with D perhaps TRBD1 (5 bases). CDR3 sequence (DNA): TGTGCCAGCTCCACCGAGTACCAGGGAGGTGGCAATCAGCCCCAGCATTTT. This gives the protein CASSTEYQGGGNQPQHF.